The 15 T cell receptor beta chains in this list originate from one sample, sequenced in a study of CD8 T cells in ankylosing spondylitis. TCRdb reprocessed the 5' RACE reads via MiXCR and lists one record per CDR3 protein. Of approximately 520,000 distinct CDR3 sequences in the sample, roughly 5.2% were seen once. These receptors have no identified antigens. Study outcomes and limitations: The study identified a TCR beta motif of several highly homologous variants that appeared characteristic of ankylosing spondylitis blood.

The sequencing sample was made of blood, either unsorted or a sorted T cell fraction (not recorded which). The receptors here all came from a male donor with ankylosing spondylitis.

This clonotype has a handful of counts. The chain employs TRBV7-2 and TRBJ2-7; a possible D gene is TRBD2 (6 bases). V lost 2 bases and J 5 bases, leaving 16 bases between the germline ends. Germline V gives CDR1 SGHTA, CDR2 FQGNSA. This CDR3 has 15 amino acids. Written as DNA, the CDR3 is TGTGCCAGCAGCTTAATGAATGCGGGGTTTCACGAGCAGTACTTC. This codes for CASSLMNAGFHEQYF.

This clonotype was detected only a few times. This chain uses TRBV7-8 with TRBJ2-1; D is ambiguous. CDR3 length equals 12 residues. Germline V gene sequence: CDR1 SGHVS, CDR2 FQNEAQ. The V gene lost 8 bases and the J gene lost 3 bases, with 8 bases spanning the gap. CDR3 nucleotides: TGTGCCAGCGGGGTGGGCTACAATGAGCAGTTCTTC. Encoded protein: CASGVGYNEQFF.

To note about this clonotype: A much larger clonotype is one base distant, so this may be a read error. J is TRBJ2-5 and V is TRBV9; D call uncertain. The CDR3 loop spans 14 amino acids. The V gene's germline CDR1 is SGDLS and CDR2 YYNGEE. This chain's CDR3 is CATSVSQLQETQYF. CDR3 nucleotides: TGTGCCACCAGCGTAAGCCAGCTCCAAGAGACCCAGTACTTC.

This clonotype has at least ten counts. CDR3 sequence (DNA): TGTGCCAGCAGTGAACAAGAGACAGGCTTAATCAGAGCCAAAAACATTCAGTACTTC. It yields the protein CASSEQETGLIRAKNIQYF. The genes are TRBV6-1 and TRBJ2-4; D is perhaps TRBD1 (6 bases). In germline, CDR1 is MNHNS, CDR2 SASEGT. There are 19 residues in the CDR3. Trimming took off 2 bases at V and 0 bases at J, with 20 bases between the two ends.

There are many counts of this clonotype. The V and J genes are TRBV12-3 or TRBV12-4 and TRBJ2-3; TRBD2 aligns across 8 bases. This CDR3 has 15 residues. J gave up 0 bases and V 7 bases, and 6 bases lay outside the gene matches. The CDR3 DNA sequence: TGTGCCAGCACCCGGGGGGGAGAGAGCACAGATACGCAGTATTTT. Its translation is CASTRGGESTDTQYF.

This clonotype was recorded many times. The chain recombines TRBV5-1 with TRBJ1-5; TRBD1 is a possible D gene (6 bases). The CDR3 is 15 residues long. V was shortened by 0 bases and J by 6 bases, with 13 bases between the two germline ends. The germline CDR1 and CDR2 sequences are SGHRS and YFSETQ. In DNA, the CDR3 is TGCGCCAGCAGCTTGGACGGGGACACTTTTCAGCCCCAGCATTTT. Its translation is CASSLDGDTFQPQHF.

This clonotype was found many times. CDR3 amino acids: CASSQDRTEAFF. Here the CDR3 DNA reads TGTGCCAGCAGCCAGGACCGGACTGAAGCTTTCTTT. J is TRBJ1-1 and V is TRBV7-9; D ambiguous. V was clipped by 5 bases and J by 5 bases, with 9 bases between them. CDR3 size: 12 residues. Germline CDR1 and CDR2: SEHNR and FQNEAQ (reference sequence). Full variable domain (outside the CDR3, taken from reference TRBV7-9 and TRBJ1-1): DTGVSQNPRHKITKRGQNVTFRCDPISEHNRLYWYRQTLGQGPEFLTYFQNEAQLEKSRLLSDRFSAERPKGSFSTLEIQRTEQGDSAMYLCASSQDRTEAFFGQGTRLTVV.

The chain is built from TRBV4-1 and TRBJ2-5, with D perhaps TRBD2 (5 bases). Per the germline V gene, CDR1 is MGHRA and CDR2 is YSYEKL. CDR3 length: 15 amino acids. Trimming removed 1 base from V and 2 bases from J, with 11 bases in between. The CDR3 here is CASSQGSSRQETQYF. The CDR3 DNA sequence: TGCGCCAGCAGCCAAGGGTCTAGCCGACAAGAGACCCAGTACTTC.

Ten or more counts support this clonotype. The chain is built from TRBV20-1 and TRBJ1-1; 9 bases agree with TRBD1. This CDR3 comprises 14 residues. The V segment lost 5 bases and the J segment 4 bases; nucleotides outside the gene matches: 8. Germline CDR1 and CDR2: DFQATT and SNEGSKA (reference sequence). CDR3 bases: TGCAGTGCTTACAGGGGGCCTCCATCCACTGAAGCTTTCTTT. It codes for CSAYRGPPSTEAFF.

CDR3 nucleotides: TGTGCCAGCAGTAAGTCAACCCGGGTCTTATCAAGCTCCTACGAGCAGTACTTC. Its protein product is CASSKSTRVLSSSYEQYF. V usage is TRBV12-3 or TRBV12-4 and J usage is TRBJ2-7; D gene uncertain. V lost 5 bases to trimming and J lost 0 bases, with 23 bases between them. This CDR3 region has 18 residues.

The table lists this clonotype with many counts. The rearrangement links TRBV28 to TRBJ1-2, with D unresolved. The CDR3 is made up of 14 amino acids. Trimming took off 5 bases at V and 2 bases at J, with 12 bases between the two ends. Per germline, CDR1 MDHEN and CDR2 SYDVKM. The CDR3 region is CASSLLPRNYGYTF. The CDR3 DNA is TGTGCCAGCAGTCTCCTTCCCCGGAACTATGGCTACACCTTC.

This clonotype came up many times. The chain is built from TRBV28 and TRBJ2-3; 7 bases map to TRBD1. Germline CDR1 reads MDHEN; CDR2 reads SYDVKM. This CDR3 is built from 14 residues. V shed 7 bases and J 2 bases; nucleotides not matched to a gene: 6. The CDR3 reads CASTSDRVTDTQYF. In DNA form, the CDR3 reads TGTGCCAGCACCTCTGACAGGGTCACAGATACGCAGTATTTT.

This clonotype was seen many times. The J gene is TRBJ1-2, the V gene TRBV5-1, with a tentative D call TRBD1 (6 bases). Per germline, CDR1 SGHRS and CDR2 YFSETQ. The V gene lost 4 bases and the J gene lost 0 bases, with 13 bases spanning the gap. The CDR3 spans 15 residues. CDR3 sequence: CASSEDRASNYGYTF. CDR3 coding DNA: TGCGCCAGCAGCGAGGACAGAGCCTCTAACTATGGCTACACCTTC.

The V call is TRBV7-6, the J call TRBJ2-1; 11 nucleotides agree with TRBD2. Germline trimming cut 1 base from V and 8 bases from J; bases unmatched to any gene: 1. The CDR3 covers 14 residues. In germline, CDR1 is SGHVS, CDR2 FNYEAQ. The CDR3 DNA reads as TGTGCCAGCAGCTTAGTAGCGGGAGGGTATGAGCAGTTCTTC. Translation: CASSLVAGGYEQFF. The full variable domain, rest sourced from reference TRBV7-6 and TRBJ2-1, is GAGVSQSPRYKVTKRGQDVALRCDPISGHVSLYWYRQALGQGPEFLTYFNYEAQQDKSGLPNDRFSAERPEGSISTLTIQRTEQRDSAMYRCASSLVAGGYEQFFGPGTRLTVL.

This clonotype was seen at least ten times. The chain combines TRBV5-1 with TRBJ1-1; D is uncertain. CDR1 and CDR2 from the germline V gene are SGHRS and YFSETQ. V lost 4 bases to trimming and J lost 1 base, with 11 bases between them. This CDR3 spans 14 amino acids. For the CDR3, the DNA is TGCGCCAGCAGCGGCACCACTGGGAACACTGAAGCTTTCTTT. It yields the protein CASSGTTGNTEAFF.